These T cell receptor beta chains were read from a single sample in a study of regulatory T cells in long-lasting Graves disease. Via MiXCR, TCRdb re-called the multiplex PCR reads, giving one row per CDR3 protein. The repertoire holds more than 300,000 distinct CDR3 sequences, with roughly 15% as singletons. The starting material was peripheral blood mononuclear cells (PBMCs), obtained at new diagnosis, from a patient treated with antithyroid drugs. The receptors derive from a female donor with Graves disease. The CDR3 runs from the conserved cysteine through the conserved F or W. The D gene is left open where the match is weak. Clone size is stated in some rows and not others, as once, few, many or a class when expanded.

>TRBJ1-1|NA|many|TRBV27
CASSPRRGTGNTEAFF
TGTGCCAGCAGTCCCCGGAGGGGCACAGGGAACACTGAAGCTTTCTTT
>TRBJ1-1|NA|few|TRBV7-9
CASSLVGGGTEAFF
TGTGCCAGCAGCTTAGTGGGCGGGGGCACTGAAGCTTTCTTT
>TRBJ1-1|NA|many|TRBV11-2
CASSLVENTEAFF
TGTGCCAGCAGCTTAGTCGAGAACACTGAAGCTTTCTTT
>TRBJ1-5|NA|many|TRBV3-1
CASSQDAGNQPQHF
TGTGCCAGCAGCCAAGATGCGGGGAATCAGCCCCAGCATTTT
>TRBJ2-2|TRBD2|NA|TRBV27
CASSLWGLAGNTGELFF
TGTGCCAGCAGTTTATGGGGACTAGCGGGGAACACCGGGGAGCTGTTTTTT
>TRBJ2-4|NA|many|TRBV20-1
CSAGTLNIQYF
TGCAGTGCTGGGACACTAAACATTCAGTACTTC
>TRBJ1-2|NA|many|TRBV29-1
CSVRTLYGYTF
TGCAGCGTTAGGACCCTCTATGGCTACACCTTC
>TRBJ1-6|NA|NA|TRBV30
CAWAGESNSPLHF
TGTGCCTGGGCTGGGGAGAGTAATTCACCCCTCCACTTT
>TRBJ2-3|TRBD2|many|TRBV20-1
CSADGGGLIDTQYF
TGCAGTGCTGATGGGGGGGGTTTGATCGATACGCAGTATTTT
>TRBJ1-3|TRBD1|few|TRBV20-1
CSARAVGFGQGKPGNTIYF
TGCAGTGCTAGGGCGGTAGGATTTGGACAGGGAAAACCTGGAAACACCATATATTTT
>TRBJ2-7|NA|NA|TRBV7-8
CASSLESALGAGRWYEQYF
TGTGCCAGCAGCTTAGAAAGCGCGTTGGGGGCAGGGAGGTGGTACGAGCAGTACTTC
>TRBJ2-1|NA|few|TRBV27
CATVLAKEQFF
TGTGCCACCGTACTAGCTAAGGAGCAGTTCTTC
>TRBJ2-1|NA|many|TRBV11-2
CASSSSSGTDSYNEQFF
TGTGCCAGCAGCTCTAGCTCCGGGACTGACTCCTACAATGAGCAGTTCTTC
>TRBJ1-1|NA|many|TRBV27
CASNLVPSTEAFF
TGTGCCAGCAATTTGGTTCCCTCAACTGAAGCTTTCTTT
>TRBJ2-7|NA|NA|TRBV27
CASSPTGRTYEQYF
TGTGCCAGCAGTCCCACGGGACGGACCTACGAGCAGTACTTC
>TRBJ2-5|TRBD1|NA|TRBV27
CASSLGQGDVETQYF
TGTGCCAGCAGTTTAGGGCAGGGGGACGTGGAGACCCAGTACTTC
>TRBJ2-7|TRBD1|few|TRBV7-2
CASSLLGQGYEQYF
TGTGCCAGCAGCTTACTGGGACAGGGCTACGAGCAGTACTTC
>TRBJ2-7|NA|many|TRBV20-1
CSARDQGTSSEQYF
TGCAGTGCTAGAGATCAGGGCACTAGTTCCGAGCAGTACTTC
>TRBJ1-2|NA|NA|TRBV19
CASSSLQDINYGYTF
TGTGCCAGTAGTAGTTTACAGGATATTAACTATGGCTACACCTTC
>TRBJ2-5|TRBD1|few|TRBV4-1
CASSHGTEETQYF
TGCGCCAGCAGCCACGGGACAGAAGAGACCCAGTACTTC
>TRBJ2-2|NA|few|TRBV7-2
CASSLGLSDNTGELFF
TGTGCCAGCAGCTTAGGACTCTCCGATAACACCGGGGAGCTGTTTTTT
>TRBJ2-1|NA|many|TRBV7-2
CASSLGLPNEQFF
TGTGCCAGCAGCTTAGGACTACCCAATGAGCAGTTCTTC
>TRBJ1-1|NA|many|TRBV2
CASTLTGNTEAFF
TGTGCCAGCACCCTTACAGGGAACACTGAAGCTTTCTTT
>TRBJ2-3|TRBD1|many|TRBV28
CASRTGTGLSDTQYF
TGTGCCAGCAGGACCGGGACAGGGCTATCAGATACGCAGTATTTT
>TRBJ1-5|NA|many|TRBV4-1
CASSQDLQGRRNQPQHF
TGCGCCAGCAGCCAAGATCTACAGGGTCGGCGCAATCAGCCCCAGCATTTT
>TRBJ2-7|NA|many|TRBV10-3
CAISPPGGTHEQYF
TGTGCCATCAGCCCCCCAGGGGGGACCCACGAGCAGTACTTC
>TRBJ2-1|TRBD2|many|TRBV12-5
CASGLPIIAAGGPFGEQFF
TGTGCTAGTGGTTTGCCTATCATCGCAGCGGGGGGGCCCTTTGGTGAGCAGTTCTTC
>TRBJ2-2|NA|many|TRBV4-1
CASSQDAGELFF
TGCGCCAGCAGCCAAGACGCCGGGGAGCTGTTTTTT
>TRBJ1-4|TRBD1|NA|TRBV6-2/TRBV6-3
CASRPYWTGDNEKLFF
TGTGCCAGCAGACCCTATTGGACAGGTGATAATGAAAAACTGTTTTTT
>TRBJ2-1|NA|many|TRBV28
CASSLSSSYNEQFF
TGTGCCAGCAGTCTCTCGAGCTCCTACAATGAGCAGTTCTTC
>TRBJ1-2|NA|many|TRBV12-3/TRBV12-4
CASSLRQLNYGYTF
TGTGCCAGCAGTTTACGCCAGCTCAACTATGGCTACACCTTC
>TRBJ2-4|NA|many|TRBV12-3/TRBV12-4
CASSPVAGNLKNIQYF
TGTGCCAGCAGTCCTGTGGCGGGGAACCTAAAAAACATTCAGTACTTC
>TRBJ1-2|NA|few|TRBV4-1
CASSRKDNPSIDGKYYGYTF
TGCGCCAGCAGCCGCAAGGACAACCCTTCTATCGACGGGAAATACTATGGCTACACCTTC
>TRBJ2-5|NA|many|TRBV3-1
CASSQEPWTAETQYF
TGTGCCAGCAGCCAAGAACCCTGGACAGCAGAGACCCAGTACTTC
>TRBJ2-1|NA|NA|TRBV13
CASSSGERSSYNEQFF
TGTGCCAGCAGCTCAGGAGAGCGAAGCTCCTACAATGAGCAGTTCTTC
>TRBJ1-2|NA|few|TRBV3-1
CASSQGGLETGYTF
TGTGCCAGCAGCCAGGGCGGGTTGGAAACTGGCTACACCTTC
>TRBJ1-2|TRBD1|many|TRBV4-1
CASSLDRGQGYGYTF
TGCGCCAGCAGCCTGGACAGGGGGCAGGGCTATGGCTACACCTTC
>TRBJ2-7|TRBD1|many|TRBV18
CASSPRRTGDELYF
TGTGCCAGCTCACCACGAAGGACAGGGGACGAGCTGTACTTC
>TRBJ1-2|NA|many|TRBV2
CASSEADKWYGYTF
TGTGCCAGCAGTGAAGCGGACAAGTGGTATGGCTACACCTTC
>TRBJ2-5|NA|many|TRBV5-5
CASSLGLSLETQYF
TGTGCCAGCAGCTTGGGACTGTCGTTGGAGACCCAGTACTTC
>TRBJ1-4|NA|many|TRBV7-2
CASSLVPGKGDEKLFF
TGTGCCAGCAGCTTAGTGCCAGGGAAAGGGGATGAAAAACTGTTTTTT
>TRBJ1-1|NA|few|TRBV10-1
CASSGSGKNTEAFF
TGCGCCAGCAGTGGGTCTGGGAAGAACACTGAAGCTTTCTTT
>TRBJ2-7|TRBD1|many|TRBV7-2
CASNALGQGSSEQYF
TGTGCCAGCAACGCCCTGGGACAGGGGAGTTCCGAGCAGTACTTC
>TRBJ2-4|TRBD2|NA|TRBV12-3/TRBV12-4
CASSSPGGDIQYF
TGTGCCAGCAGTTCCCCGGGGGGTGACATTCAGTACTTC
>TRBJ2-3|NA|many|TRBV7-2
CASSLAVLEDTQYF
TGTGCCAGCAGCTTAGCGGTATTAGAGGATACGCAGTATTTT
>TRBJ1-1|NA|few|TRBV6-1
CATNSEPYTEAFF
TGTGCCACAAATTCAGAACCTTACACTGAAGCTTTCTTT
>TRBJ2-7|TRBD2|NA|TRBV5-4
CASSLSGSGNEQYF
TGTGCCAGCAGTTTGAGCGGGAGTGGTAACGAGCAGTACTTC
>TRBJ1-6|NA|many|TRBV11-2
CASSSGAWNSPLHF
TGTGCCAGCAGTTCAGGGGCCTGGAATTCACCCCTCCACTTT
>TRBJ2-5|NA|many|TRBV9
CASSPLGTYQETQYF
TGTGCCAGCAGCCCCCTCGGGACTTATCAAGAGACCCAGTACTTC
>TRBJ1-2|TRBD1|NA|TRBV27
CASSSARDSYGYTF
TGTGCCAGCAGTTCTGCCCGGGACAGTTATGGCTACACCTTC
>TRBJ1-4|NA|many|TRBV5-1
CASSPLTGEKLFF
TGCGCCAGCAGCCCCCTGACGGGAGAAAAACTGTTTTTT
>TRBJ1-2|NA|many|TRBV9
CASSVPGRDGYTF
TGTGCCAGCAGCGTCCCAGGGAGGGATGGCTACACCTTC
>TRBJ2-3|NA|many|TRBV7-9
CASSPQQGPDTQYF
TGTGCCAGCAGCCCTCAACAGGGCCCAGATACGCAGTATTTT
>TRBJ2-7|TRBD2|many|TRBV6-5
CASSYSWLAGKDEQYF
TGTGCCAGCAGTTACTCGTGGCTAGCGGGAAAGGACGAGCAGTACTTC
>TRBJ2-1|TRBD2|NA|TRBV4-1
CASSLRRTSGDNEQFF
TGCGCCAGCAGCCTAAGGAGGACTAGCGGTGACAATGAGCAGTTCTTC
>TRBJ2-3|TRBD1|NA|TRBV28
CASSRTGGYDTQYF
TGTGCCAGCAGTCGGACAGGGGGCTATGATACGCAGTATTTT
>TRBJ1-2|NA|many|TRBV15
CATSRVQLYGYTF
TGTGCCACCAGCAGAGTCCAGCTCTATGGCTACACCTTC
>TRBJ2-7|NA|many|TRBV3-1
CASSYRNEQYF
TGTGCCAGCAGCTACCGAAACGAGCAGTACTTC
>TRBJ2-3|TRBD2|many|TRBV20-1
CSARVPSGPEADTQYF
TGCAGTGCTAGAGTCCCTAGCGGCCCCGAGGCAGATACGCAGTATTTT
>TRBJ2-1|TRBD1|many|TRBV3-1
CASSHTRDRDYNEQFF
TGTGCCAGCAGCCATACCCGGGACAGGGACTACAATGAGCAGTTCTTC